The 16 T cell receptor beta chains below come from one sample, sequenced in a study of human T cells and chemical hapten exposure. TCRdb re-called the RACE reads with MiXCR, one entry per CDR3 protein. Of fewer than 100,000 distinct CDR3 sequences in the sample, 9.5% to 15% are singletons; the top ten hold roughly 2.1%. The time point was: patch test 1, 2 weeks after DPC sensitization. This sample's treatment: therapeutic diphenylcyclopropenone sensitization with weekly scalp DPC. The source was whole blood, collected in connection with sensitization to the hapten diphenylcyclopropenone (DPC). The source of these receptors is a woman aged 40 to 55 with alopecia areata. Some clones in this sample may be carry-over from other donors' samples.

This clonotype has a handful of counts. J is TRBJ2-7 and V is TRBV6-2 or TRBV6-3; possible D gene TRBD2, 5 bases. The length of the CDR3 is 15 residues. From germline, CDR1 is MNHEY and CDR2 SVGEGT. Between the trimmed V and J ends, which lost 10 bases and 0 bases, there was a span of 19 bases. The CDR3 nucleotides are TGTGCCACCGCGGTAGAACTAGTCCGCTCCTACGAGCAGTACTTC. Amino acid sequence: CATAVELVRSYEQYF.

This chain joins TRBV28 and TRBJ2-7, with unresolved D. Germline V lookup: CDR1 MDHEN, CDR2 SYDVKM. The ends were cut back, 8 bases at V and 2 bases at J, with 16 bases in the middle. The CDR3 sequence is 14 residues long. The CDR3 loop reads CASGLAIGAYEQYF. CDR3 sequence (DNA): TGTGCCAGCGGATTAGCAATTGGCGCCTACGAGCAGTACTTC.

This clonotype was seen more than once but under ten times. This CDR3 reads CASSLAIGQADQPQHF. The CDR3 coding sequence is TGTGCCAGCAGCTTAGCTATCGGTCAGGCTGATCAGCCCCAGCATTTT. The chain has TRBV7-9 and TRBJ1-5; D unclear. The CDR3 contains 16 residues. Germline values: CDR1 SEHNR, CDR2 FQNEAQ (reference sequence). With 0 bases removed from V and 5 bases from J, the gap between germline ends came to 14 bases.

This clonotype was recorded a few times. The rearrangement links TRBV7-8 to TRBJ2-5; D is ambiguous. The germline V gene has CDR1 SGHVS and CDR2 FQNEAQ. This CDR3 has 14 amino acids. With 4 bases removed from V and 4 bases from J, the gap between germline ends came to 13 bases. The CDR3 DNA is TGTGCCAGCAGCTCCCGCCGGTTGGGAGAGACCCAGTACTTC. This codes for CASSSRRLGETQYF.

This clonotype was counted at least ten times. The chain employs TRBV7-3 and TRBJ2-1; D gene ambiguous. From germline, CDR1 is SGHTA and CDR2 FQGTGA. V was clipped by 1 base and J by 2 bases, with 12 bases between them. The CDR3 is 16 residues long. The CDR3 DNA reads as TGTGCCAGCAGCTTAAGTGTCCTGCTCCCCTACAATGAGCAGTTCTTC. Its protein is CASSLSVLLPYNEQFF.

This clonotype occurred many times. The chain uses TRBV9 and TRBJ1-2; D possibly corresponds to TRBD1 (5 bases). Looked up from germline, CDR1 is SGDLS and CDR2 is YYNGEE. The CDR3 is 12 residues long. Trimming removed 3 bases from V and 4 bases from J, with 7 bases in between. CDR3: CASSGQSYGYTF. The CDR3 DNA reads as TGTGCCAGCAGCGGACAGTCCTATGGCTACACCTTC. The entire variable domain, with the rest obtained from reference TRBV9 and TRBJ1-2, is as follows: DSGVTQTPKHLITATGQRVTLRCSPRSGDLSVYWYQQSLDQGLQFLIQYYNGEERAKGNILERFSAQQFPDLHSELNLSSLELGDSALYFCASSGQSYGYTFGSGTRLTVV.

The chain carries TRBV20-1 and TRBJ2-5, with 8 bases that match TRBD1. There are 15 residues in the CDR3. J lost 4 bases, V lost 0 bases, and 7 bases had no gene match. Germline values: CDR1 DFQATT, CDR2 SNEGSKA (reference sequence). The chain's CDR3 is CSARDRGQGSETQYF. CDR3 bases: TGCAGTGCTAGAGATCGTGGACAGGGTTCAGAGACCCAGTACTTC.

At least ten counts were recorded for this clonotype. The chain uses TRBV28 and TRBJ1-1; D remains ambiguous. CDR3 length equals 14 residues. Trimming removed 6 bases at V and 1 base at J, with 12 bases between. The germline V gene has CDR1 MDHEN and CDR2 SYDVKM. CDR3 in DNA: TGTGCCAGCAGCTTCGATAGTGGGAACACTGAAGCTTTCTTT. This codes for CASSFDSGNTEAFF.

In this sample, this clonotype turned up a few times. The rearrangement links TRBV6-2 or TRBV6-3 to TRBJ2-1, with no clear D. V shed 0 bases and J shed 3 bases, with 3 bases lying between them. Germline loops: CDR1 MNHEY, CDR2 SVGEGT. The CDR3 extends over 13 amino acids. The CDR3 region is CASSYSNYNEQFF. Written as DNA, the CDR3 is TGTGCCAGCAGTTACTCGAACTACAATGAGCAGTTCTTC.

This clonotype appeared many times. This rearrangement joins TRBV6-5 to TRBJ2-3; 10 positions match TRBD2. The CDR3 spans 14 residues. The trim removed 11 bases at V and 3 bases at J, leaving 8 bases unmatched. Germline-derived CDR1 and CDR2 are MNHEY and SVGAGI. CDR3 residues: CAARGSGRTDTQYF. The CDR3 coding sequence is TGTGCCGCAAGGGGTAGCGGGAGGACAGATACGCAGTATTTT.

At least ten counts were recorded for this clonotype. This chain connects TRBV12-3 or TRBV12-4 to TRBJ1-5; 7 bases are a match to TRBD1. The CDR3 has 14 amino acids. With 7 bases clipped from V and 3 bases from J, the junction kept 6 bases outside the gene matches. The CDR3 sequence is CASTRQGVNQPQHF. CDR3 nucleotides: TGTGCCAGCACCCGACAGGGCGTCAATCAGCCCCAGCATTTT.

This clonotype was counted a few times. This sequence joins TRBV28 and TRBJ2-3; D unresolved. CDR3 length: 13 residues. The ends were cut back, 8 bases at V and 1 base at J, with 10 bases in the middle. Germline CDR1 reads MDHEN; CDR2 reads SYDVKM. Written as DNA, the CDR3 is TGTGCCAGCGTGAACGCCGGCACAGATACGCAGTATTTT. This encodes CASVNAGTDTQYF.

The sample holds many counts of this clonotype. Its ends do not fully match the called genes, so a read error is possible. CDR3 nucleotides: TGTGCCAGCAGTTACGTGGTCGTCAGAAGCCTTGACTTC. Its protein product is CASSYVVVRSLDF. The chain recombines TRBV6-2 or TRBV6-3 with TRBJ1-2, with no clear D. The CDR3 extends over 13 amino acids. Germline-derived CDR1 and CDR2 are MNHEY and SVGEGT.

This clonotype was seen a handful of times. This chain connects TRBV28 to TRBJ2-5, with a tentative D call TRBD1 (6 bases). Germline CDR1 reads MDHEN; CDR2 reads SYDVKM. The V end was cut by 5 bases, the J end by 5 bases, with 15 bases between. The CDR3 covers 14 residues. CDR3 sequence reads: CASSALQGRETQYF. CDR3 DNA: TGTGCCAGCAGTGCGTTACAGGGCCGGGAGACCCAGTACTTC.

This clonotype was seen at least ten times. V is TRBV12-3 or TRBV12-4 and J is TRBJ2-1; D possibly corresponds to TRBD2 (6 bases). Trimming shortened V by 6 bases and J by 4 bases, and 19 bases separated the two germline ends. The CDR3 runs to 16 residues. For the CDR3, the DNA is TGTGCCAGCAGCCCTAGAGAGGCGGGACCGTACAATGAGCAGTTCTTC. It is translated as CASSPREAGPYNEQFF.

This clonotype was seen at least ten times. The gene calls are TRBV15 and TRBJ2-2; TRBD1 is a possible D gene (6 bases). Germline-derived CDR1 and CDR2 are LNHNV and YYDKDF (reference sequence). CDR3 length: 14 residues. V lost 7 bases to trimming and J lost 1 base, with 10 bases between them. CDR3 amino acids: CATTGTWNTGELFF. The CDR3 bases are TGTGCCACCACCGGGACATGGAACACCGGGGAGCTGTTTTTT.